The T cell receptor beta chain under discussion was sequenced for a study of blood T cells in healthy people across ages. This clonotype was seen many times. Its antigen remains unknown. It was with a sample-barcoded 5' primer and a J-beta primer mix that a second PCR of roughly 6 to 11 cycles was run. One entry per CDR3 protein results from TCRdb running MiXCR on the 5' RACE reads. The sample holds some 790,000 distinct CDR3 sequences; 29% are singletons and the top ten take roughly a sixth. Findings of the study overall: Across samples, TCR beta diversity tracked strongly with naive T cell percentage.

Each donor had approximately 10 milliliters of peripheral blood drawn. Total RNA, at least 5 micrograms per sample, came from PBMCs. The receptor was derived from an elderly woman in good health. The sample consisted of blood.

The CDR3 loop reads CASSQDLGRGLVDKNIQYF. The CDR3 nucleotides read TGCGCCAGCAGCCAAGATCTAGGCAGGGGGCTCGTCGACAAAAACATTCAGTACTTC. This rearrangement joins TRBV4-3 to TRBJ2-4; TRBD1 matches 8 bases. V shed 0 bases, J shed 3 bases, and the junction held 13 bases outside the gene matches. The CDR3 has 19 residues. Germline CDR1 LGHNA, CDR2 YSLEER.